The 24 T cell receptor beta chains presented below share a single source sample, sequenced in a study of blood T cell repertoires in COVID-19. Method: immunoSEQ multiplex PCR; TCRdb's copy keeps in-frame clones and lacks some. The data show more than 300,000 clones, 92% seen once. The sequencing input was PBMCs or T cells enriched from blood (not recorded which). These receptors came from a woman under 40 who had recovered from COVID-19.

This clone has just one count. The chain couples TRBV3-1 (or the pseudogene TRBV3-2) to TRBJ2-7; maybe TRBD2 (5 bases). Trimming pared 8 bases from V and 2 bases from J, leaving 19 bases between. Germline CDR1 reads LGHDT; CDR2 reads YNNKEL (reference sequence). This CDR3 has 15 amino acids. The CDR3 DNA reads TGTGCCAGCCTTATAAGCGGAGTCCGCACCTACGAGCAGTACTTC. This gives the protein CASLISGVRTYEQYF.

V is TRBV4-1 and J is TRBJ1-3; D gene uncertain. Germline V lookup: CDR1 MGHRA, CDR2 YSYEKL. The V end was cut by 6 bases, the J end by 3 bases, with 6 bases between. This CDR3 has 12 residues. The CDR3 region is CASSSIGNTIYF. The CDR3 DNA follows: TGCGCCAGCAGTAGCATTGGAAACACCATATATTTT.

The chain links TRBV19 to TRBJ2-6; 10 bases are a match to TRBD1. The length of the CDR3 is 15 residues. CDR1 and CDR2 (germline): LNHDA, SQIVND (reference sequence). J lost 3 bases, V lost 9 bases, and 5 bases had no gene match. The CDR3 is CASGTGVDGANVLTF. The CDR3 DNA sequence: TGTGCCAGCGGGACAGGGGTAGATGGGGCCAACGTCCTGACTTTC.

The chain recombines TRBV18 with TRBJ1-2, with 7 bases lining up with TRBD1. V trimming: 5 bases; J trimming: 2 bases; junction bases outside the gene matches: 5. CDR1 KGHSH and CDR2 LQKENI come from the germline V gene. The CDR3 runs 14 residues. CDR3 nucleotide sequence: TGTGCCAGCTCAACAACGGGACAGAACTATGGCTACACCTTC. Its protein is CASSTTGQNYGYTF.

CDR3 protein: CASSQGQGANTEAFF. In nucleotides, the CDR3 is TGCGCCAGCAGCCAAGGACAGGGGGCGAACACTGAAGCTTTCTTT. The chain has TRBV5-1 and TRBJ1-1; 11 bases are a match to TRBD1. Per germline, CDR1 SGHRS and CDR2 YFSETQ. Trimming at V came to 4 bases and at J to 1 base, leaving 3 bases not matched to a gene. This CDR3 is 15 amino acids long.

In this sample, this clone turned up once. V usage is TRBV19 and J usage is TRBJ2-1, with no clear D. Germline CDR1 reads LNHDA; CDR2 reads SQIVND (reference sequence). CDR3 length equals 13 residues. The V gene lost 4 bases and the J gene lost 6 bases, with 10 bases spanning the gap. In DNA, the CDR3 is TGTGCCAGTAGTACGACAAATCCCAATGAGCAGTTCTTC. Protein: CASSTTNPNEQFF.

This sequence joins TRBV2 and TRBJ1-6; no clear D gene. The CDR3 has 14 amino acids. From germline, CDR1 is SNHLY and CDR2 FYNNEI. Trimming removed 2 bases at V and 10 bases at J, with 12 bases between. CDR3 bases: TGTGCCAGCAGTGAATCTGGGTCCGGGTCACCCCTCCACTTT. This gives the protein CASSESGSGSPLHF.

This rearrangement joins TRBV5-5 to TRBJ2-3; 7 bases are a match to TRBD1. CDR3 size: 14 residues. Losses at the gene ends were 4 bases for V and 6 bases for J; bases not matched to a gene: 8. CDR1 is SGHKS and CDR2 is YYEKEE in the germline V gene (reference sequence). The CDR3 DNA is TGTGCCAGCAGCAAAGGGGGCTTGATGGATACGCAGTATTTT. Its translation: CASSKGGLMDTQYF.

This clone was detected once. The CDR3 coding sequence is TGCGCCAGCAGCTTGGTAGTTCGGAATGAGCAGTTCTTC. It translates to CASSLVVRNEQFF. The chain combines TRBV5-1 with TRBJ2-1; D gene uncertain. This CDR3 spans 13 amino acids. V dropped 0 bases and J dropped 7 bases, with 8 bases sitting between them. Germline lookup yields CDR1 SGHRS and CDR2 YFSETQ.

The chain links TRBV11-3 to TRBJ1-1; D is unclear. Germline V gene lookup returns CDR1 SGHNT and CDR2 YENEEA. The V and J ends lost 8 bases and 4 bases respectively, with 14 bases between them. The CDR3 length is 13 residues. The CDR3 sequence is CASPWSWSTEAFF. Here the CDR3 DNA reads TGTGCCAGCCCATGGAGTTGGAGCACTGAAGCTTTCTTT.

The count of this clone is one. The J gene is TRBJ2-3, the V gene TRBV7-3; possibly TRBD2 for D (5 bases). This CDR3 has 15 residues. V dropped 5 bases and J dropped 2 bases, with 14 bases sitting between them. CDR1 SGHTA and CDR2 FQGTGA come from the germline V gene. CDR3 DNA: TGTGCCAGCAGCCCGAGGGTGGGGATCACAGATACGCAGTATTTT. As protein: CASSPRVGITDTQYF. The full variable domain, its missing parts supplied by reference TRBV7-3 and TRBJ2-3, is GAGVSQTPSNKVTEKGKYVELRCDPISGHTALYWYRQSLGQGPEFLIYFQGTGAADDSGLPNDRFFAVRPEGSVSTLKIQRTERGDSAVYLCASSPRVGITDTQYFGPGTRLTVL.

The V gene is TRBV23-1, the J gene TRBJ1-2; D not resolved. TRBV23-1 is identified as an open reading frame with a role that is uncertain. V shed 3 bases and J shed 7 bases, with 15 bases lying between them. This CDR3 contains 14 residues. CDR3 nucleotides: TGCGCCAGCAGTCAGCCGAGTCCTCAGCGTGGCTACACCTTC. Its translation: CASSQPSPQRGYTF.

CDR3 protein: CATPGETQYF. In DNA form, the CDR3 reads TGTGCCACCCCAGGAGAGACCCAGTACTTC. The rearrangement uses TRBV21-1 and TRBJ2-5; TRBD1, the D gene given by the table, was not confirmed from the DNA. TRBV21-1 is a pseudogene. CDR3 size: 10 residues.

The rearrangement uses TRBV9 and TRBJ2-5, with D maybe TRBD2 (6 bases). The CDR3 length is 16 residues. V was shortened by 0 bases and J by 5 bases, with 17 bases between the two germline ends. Germline values: CDR1 SGDLS, CDR2 YYNGEE. For the CDR3, the DNA is TGTGCCAGCAGCGTAGCTCCGGGGCGGGACGGTGAGACCCAGTACTTC. This encodes CASSVAPGRDGETQYF.

V and J are TRBV4-1 and TRBJ1-2; 7 bases match TRBD1. The CDR3 is 13 residues long. The V gene's germline CDR1 is MGHRA and CDR2 YSYEKL. J was trimmed by 4 bases and V by 3 bases; bases with no gene match: 2. CDR3 protein: CASSHEGAYGYTF. The CDR3 nucleotides read TGCGCCAGCAGCCACGAGGGGGCCTATGGCTACACCTTC.

This chain uses TRBV5-1 with TRBJ1-1; D ambiguous. The CDR3 is made up of 15 amino acids. Trimming shortened V by 3 bases and J by 5 bases, and 17 bases separated the two germline ends. Germline CDR1 and CDR2: SGHRS and YFSETQ. CDR3 amino acids: CASSSGSGDMTEAFF. In DNA form, the CDR3 reads TGCGCCAGCAGCTCCGGGAGTGGGGATATGACTGAAGCTTTCTTT.

The genes are TRBV5-4 and TRBJ2-7; D ambiguous. Germline V gives CDR1 SGHNT, CDR2 YYREEE (reference sequence). Trimming removed 5 bases at V and 9 bases at J, with 18 bases between. The CDR3 runs to 13 residues. The CDR3 nucleotides are TGTGCCAGCAGTCAGTCCCCCAACGATGGGCAGTACTTC. It encodes CASSQSPNDGQYF.

The chain couples TRBV18 to TRBJ1-1, with 7 positions matching TRBD1. This CDR3 is 16 amino acids long. Germline V CDR1 and CDR2: KGHSH, LQKENI. The J segment lost 0 bases and the V segment lost 6 bases, leaving 10 bases of the junction unmatched. CDR3 amino acids: CASSPTPQGMNTEAFF. The CDR3 nucleotides read TGTGCCAGCTCGCCAACTCCACAGGGGATGAACACTGAAGCTTTCTTT. Variable domain in full (rest from reference TRBV18 and TRBJ1-1): NAGVMQNPRHLVRRRGQEARLRCSPMKGHSHVYWYRQLPEEGLKFMVYLQKENIIDESGMPKERFSAEFPKEGPSILRIQQVVRGDSAAYFCASSPTPQGMNTEAFFGQGTRLTVV.

This rearrangement joins TRBV10-3 to TRBJ2-1, with 10 bases lining up with TRBD2. J was trimmed by 7 bases and V by 3 bases; bases with no gene match: 3. Germline lookup yields CDR1 ENHRY and CDR2 SYGVKD. This CDR3 is built from 14 residues. The CDR3 coding sequence is TGTGCCATCAGTGACAAGCGGGAGGGAAATGAGCAGTTCTTC. This sequence encodes CAISDKREGNEQFF.

The V call is TRBV9, the J call TRBJ2-1; D perhaps matches TRBD1 (6 bases). Germline CDR1 is SGDLS and CDR2 is YYNGEE. This CDR3 is built from 11 residues. V was clipped by 7 bases and J by 7 bases, with 9 bases between them. The CDR3 region has the DNA TGTGCCAGCGGGACACTTAATGAGCAGTTCTTC. Amino acids: CASGTLNEQFF.

The chain links TRBV2 to TRBJ1-2; D unclear. Trimming took off 6 bases at V and 3 bases at J, with 8 bases between the two ends. This CDR3 is built from 12 residues. Germline CDR1 and CDR2: SNHLY and FYNNEI. In DNA form, the CDR3 reads TGTGCCAGCAGACCTACCTACTATGGCTACACCTTC. Its protein product is CASRPTYYGYTF.

The V call is TRBV11-2, the J call TRBJ2-1; possibly TRBD1 for D (6 bases). Trimming shortened V by 3 bases and J by 9 bases, and 9 bases separated the two germline ends. The V gene's germline CDR1 is SGHAT and CDR2 FQNNGV. CDR3 length: 12 residues. The CDR3 here is CASSFAGVEQFF. The CDR3 DNA is TGTGCCAGCAGCTTTGCAGGGGTTGAGCAGTTCTTC.

The chain couples TRBV2 to TRBJ1-2; D might be TRBD1 (6 bases). CDR1 is SNHLY and CDR2 is FYNNEI in the germline V gene. The V gene lost 5 bases and the J gene lost 7 bases, with 17 bases spanning the gap. The CDR3 covers 14 residues. DNA for the CDR3: TGTGCCAGCAGTACCATGGCACAGGGTGGTGGCTACACCTTC. It codes for CASSTMAQGGGYTF.

The chain employs TRBV7-9 and TRBJ1-3; 7 nucleotides align to TRBD1. The CDR3 is 15 amino acids. Germline lookup yields CDR1 SEHNR and CDR2 FQNEAQ (reference sequence). The J segment lost 4 bases and the V segment lost 3 bases, leaving 6 bases of the junction unmatched. CDR3 protein: CASSFSDREGNTIYF. Here the CDR3 DNA reads TGTGCCAGCAGCTTCAGTGACAGGGAAGGAAACACCATATATTTT.